These 9 T cell receptor beta chains originate from one sample sequenced in a study of cytomegalovirus exposure and HLA in healthy donors. PCR primers comprised 60 Vbeta and 13 Jbeta primers. TCRdb keeps only in-frame clones here, not all; method: immunoSEQ multiplex PCR. This sample yields more than 50,000 clones, of which 72% are seen a single time; around a fifth belongs to the top ten. The sequenced material came from PBMCs. The receptors originated from a woman aged 50 to 60 in good health and CMV-seropositive.

The V gene is TRBV28, the J gene TRBJ2-6; weak D call: TRBD1 (5 bases). Trimming cost V 6 bases and J 4 bases, with 16 bases left between them. CDR1 is MDHEN, CDR2 SYDVKM, per germline. CDR3 length equals 16 residues. CDR3 sequence: CASRPYVRGGANVLTF. DNA for the CDR3: TGTGCCAGCAGACCCTATGTAAGGGGCGGGGCCAACGTCCTGACTTTC.

The chain recombines TRBV30 with TRBJ1-2; D is unresolved. V lost 3 bases, J lost 0 bases, and 17 bases lay in between. The CDR3 sequence is 16 residues long. In germline, CDR1 is GTSNPN, CDR2 SVGIG (reference sequence). The CDR3 protein is CAWRAGGTYTNYGYTF. As DNA, the CDR3 is TGTGCCTGGAGAGCGGGTGGAACGTATACTAACTATGGCTACACCTTC. Full variable domain (outside the CDR3, taken from reference TRBV30 and TRBJ1-2): SQTIHQWPATLVQPVGSPLSLECTVEGTSNPNLYWYRQAAGRGLQLLFYSVGIGQISSEVPQNLSASRPQDRQFILSSKKLLLSDSGFYLCAWRAGGTYTNYGYTFGSGTRLTVV.

This clone was observed a few times. The V call is TRBV7-8, the J call TRBJ2-5; possible D gene TRBD1, 6 bases. This CDR3 is built from 14 residues. V lost 2 bases to trimming and J lost 7 bases, with 14 bases between them. In germline, CDR1 is SGHVS, CDR2 FQNEAQ. The CDR3 sequence: CASSLNRDWGTQYF. DNA for the CDR3: TGTGCCAGCAGCTTAAACAGGGATTGGGGGACCCAGTACTTC.

This clone occurred a few times. The V call is TRBV25-1, the J call TRBJ1-2; D uncertain. CDR3 length: 13 residues. Germline assignment: CDR1 MGHDK and CDR2 SYGVNS. The V and J ends lost 6 bases and 7 bases respectively, with 15 bases between them. The DNA of the CDR3 is TGTGCCAGCAGCCCCCCCGCGGTCTCTGGCTACACCTTC. It codes for CASSPPAVSGYTF.

This clone appeared a few times. The CDR3 DNA follows: TGTGCCAGCAGCTTAGGGGGACTGCAAGAGACCCAGTACTTC. As protein: CASSLGGLQETQYF. The J gene is TRBJ2-5, the V gene TRBV7-9, with D tentatively TRBD2 (6 bases). Germline-derived CDR1 and CDR2 are SEHNR and FQNEAQ (reference sequence). This CDR3 is built from 14 residues. V was clipped by 1 base and J by 2 bases, with 8 bases between them. The full variable domain, with the rest looked up from reference TRBV7-9 and TRBJ2-5, is DTGVSQNPRHKITKRGQNVTFRCDPISEHNRLYWYRQTLGQGPEFLTYFQNEAQLEKSRLLSDRFSAERPKGSFSTLEIQRTEQGDSAMYLCASSLGGLQETQYFGPGTRLLVL.

This clone has just one count. This chain uses TRBV19 with TRBJ1-1; 7 bases are shared with TRBD1. Trimming cost V 6 bases and J 2 bases; bases outside gene matches: 6. The germline CDR1 and CDR2 sequences are LNHDA and SQIVND (reference sequence). The CDR3 is 14 amino acids. CDR3 nucleotide sequence: TGTGCCAGTAGCTGGGACAGATACAACACTGAAGCTTTCTTT. It codes for CASSWDRYNTEAFF.

The chain is built from TRBV7-2 and TRBJ1-2, with TRBD1 as a possible D gene (5 bases). The germline CDR1 and CDR2 sequences are SGHTA and FQGNSA. This CDR3 has 14 residues. V shed 1 base and J shed 5 bases, with 11 bases lying between them. The CDR3 here is CASSLVGHFYGYTF. The CDR3 DNA sequence: TGTGCCAGCAGCTTAGTGGGGCATTTTTATGGCTACACCTTC.

V gene TRBV4-1 combines with J gene TRBJ1-2, with D hard to call. Between the trimmed V and J ends, which lost 1 base and 5 bases, there was a span of 11 bases. CDR3 size: 14 residues. Per germline, CDR1 MGHRA and CDR2 YSYEKL. DNA of the CDR3: TGCGCCAGCAGCCAAGTGCAGACGGGATATGGCTACACCTTC. This codes for CASSQVQTGYGYTF.

The chain joins TRBV7-6 to TRBJ1-2; the match to TRBD1 covers 12 bases. This CDR3 has 14 amino acids. V shed 5 bases, J shed 7 bases, and the junction held 5 bases outside the gene matches. Germline lookup yields CDR1 SGHVS and CDR2 FNYEAQ. DNA for the CDR3: TGTGCCAGCAGCCAGGGACAGGGGGCAACTGGCTACACCTTC. It yields the protein CASSQGQGATGYTF.